This T cell receptor (beta chain) was retrieved from a study of T cells in Graves' hyperthyroidism and ophthalmopathy. Absent ophthalmopathy progression within 18 months defined stable Graves' hyperthyroidism. Newly diagnosed hyperthyroidism, duration under 2 months, in patients aged 18 to 65. Uncontrolled infection, other autoimmune disease, pregnancy or lactation excluded patients. The PBMCs were sourced from fresh peripheral blood (about 9.7 ml). Template material for amplifying TCR beta CDR3 regions consisted of RNA transcripts. HTBI primers were the set used in a first-round RT-PCR of the TCR CDR3. A single record per CDR3 protein comes from TCRdb applying MiXCR to the multiplex PCR reads. The sample records 300,000 to 400,000 distinct CDR3 sequences, approximately 22% being singletons. The ends were cut back, 8 bases at V and 5 bases at J, with 18 bases in the middle. The germline gives CDR1 MDHEN, CDR2 SYDVKM. This CDR3 has 14 residues.

The rearrangement joins TRBV28 to TRBJ1-1; D is perhaps TRBD1 (6 bases). The sequencing sample was made of blood. This TCR derives from a woman aged 45-60 years with Graves' hyperthyroidism. The CDR3 spells CASHGRGAKTEAFF. The CDR3 nucleotides are TGTGCCAGCCACGGGCGGGGGGCAAAAACTGAAGCTTTCTTT.